This T cell receptor (beta chain) was retrieved from a study of T cell responses to AZD1222 COVID-19 vaccine. Study observations and caveats: Baseline seropositivity occurred in only a handful of AZD1222 recipients. Reports say nearly half of spike-specific TCRs go after unmutated variant regions. The span of vaccine-associated CD4 TCRs extended across spike, with dominance at 160-218 and 743-854.

The V gene lost 7 bases and the J gene lost 3 bases, with 6 bases spanning the gap. The CDR3 covers 11 residues. From germline, CDR1 is SNHLY and CDR2 FYNNEI. Using immunoSEQ multiplex PCR, the repertoire was profiled, and TCRdb retains in-frame clones only, with some absent. The table records roughly 100,000 clones, roughly 91% of them present only once. As regards this clone: No antigen is known for it.

The sample was peripheral blood, taken on day 0 of AZD1222 vaccination. The chain links TRBV2 to TRBJ2-5, with D unclear. This receptor was identified in an adult in good health. The CDR3 DNA sequence: TGTGCCAGCAAGACTGAAGAGACCCAGTACTTC. The encoded protein is CASKTEETQYF.